A single sample is the source of the 3 T cell receptor beta chains below, sequenced in a study of T-cell reconstitution after alpha-beta-depleted transplantation in children. It was with unique molecular identifiers that the TCRbeta library was prepared. TCRdb re-analysed the PCR reads in MiXCR, keeping a single row per CDR3 protein. This repertoire shows about 980,000 distinct CDR3 sequences, roughly 29% found once; its top ten account for 28%. The material was PBMCs, mostly from graft donor cells, obtained 360 days after TCRalphabeta/CD19-depleted stem cell transplant. The receptors were gathered from a boy younger than two who had a stem cell transplant for SCID, so the T cells may come from the graft donor.

This clonotype has only a few counts. The genes are TRBV12-3 or TRBV12-4 and TRBJ2-2; D unresolved. V lost 5 bases, J lost 2 bases, and 15 bases lay in between. This CDR3 region has 16 residues. The CDR3 region is CASSRQGLVNTGELFF. CDR3 sequence (DNA): TGTGCCAGCAGTAGGCAAGGCTTGGTTAACACCGGGGAGCTGTTTTTT.

V gene TRBV9 combines with J gene TRBJ2-3; the D gene is possibly TRBD2 (5 bases). Germline V CDR1 and CDR2: SGDLS, YYNGEE. The CDR3 is made up of 13 amino acids. Trimming cost V 3 bases and J 2 bases, with 7 bases left between them. Here the CDR3 DNA reads TGTGCCAGCAGCGACCGGGACACAGATACGCAGTATTTT. Translating gives CASSDRDTDTQYF.

The chain recombines TRBV29-1 with TRBJ1-2, with D hard to call. The V end was cut by 1 base, the J end by 5 bases, with 11 bases between. Germline V gene lookup returns CDR1 SQVTM and CDR2 ANQGSEA. The CDR3 length is 13 residues. The CDR3 spells CSVEVGPDYGYTF. The DNA for the CDR3 is TGCAGCGTTGAAGTAGGGCCAGATTATGGCTACACCTTC.